The next 17 T cell receptor beta chains were all read from a single sample in a study of blood T cell repertoires in COVID-19. The protocol was immunoSEQ multiplex PCR, while the TCRdb copy is restricted to in-frame clones and leaves out a portion. The repertoire has about 110,000 clones, roughly 71% of them found once; the top ten carry about 6%. The specimen was peripheral blood. The receptors derive from an elderly man with acute or convalescent COVID-19.

V is TRBV7-9 and J is TRBJ2-3; a weak D match, TRBD1 (6 bases). Trimming cost V 5 bases and J 3 bases, with 12 bases left between them. Germline assignment: CDR1 SEHNR and CDR2 FQNEAQ (reference sequence). The length of the CDR3 is 14 residues. Written as DNA, the CDR3 is TGTGCCAGCAGCGAAGGACAGAATACAGATACGCAGTATTTT. This sequence encodes CASSEGQNTDTQYF.

The rearrangement uses TRBV5-1 and TRBJ2-3, with D hard to call. Germline CDR1 SGHRS, CDR2 YFSETQ. The CDR3 loop spans 17 amino acids. Trimming shortened V by 0 bases and J by 6 bases, and 20 bases separated the two germline ends. Here the CDR3 reads CASSLGPESPSGDTQYF. The DNA for the CDR3 is TGCGCCAGCAGCTTGGGGCCGGAGAGCCCCTCCGGGGATACGCAGTATTTT.

The chain carries TRBV6-5 and TRBJ2-5; TRBD2 aligns across 9 bases. Germline V gives CDR1 MNHEY, CDR2 SVGAGI. The V and J ends lost 8 bases and 0 bases, in that order; junction bases with no gene match: 7. This CDR3 is built from 15 residues. CDR3 loop: CASAGLAGYQETQYF. The DNA of the CDR3 is TGTGCCAGCGCAGGGCTAGCGGGATACCAAGAGACCCAGTACTTC.

Points on this clone: Distinct nucleotide sequences in the sample also encode this CDR3. The V and J genes are TRBV28 and TRBJ1-1, with 7 bases lining up with TRBD1. CDR1 is MDHEN and CDR2 is SYDVKM in the germline V gene. This CDR3 contains 14 residues. The V and J ends lost 2 bases and 4 bases, in that order; junction bases with no gene match: 4. The CDR3 DNA is TGTGCCAGCAGTTTAAGTCAGGGGGTCACTGAAGCTTTCTTT. As protein: CASSLSQGVTEAFF.

CDR3 protein: CASSSTVITEQFF. The DNA for the CDR3 is TGTGCCAGCAGCTCCACAGTTATCACTGAGCAGTTCTTC. The chain links TRBV7-3 to TRBJ2-1; no clear D gene. Looked up from germline, CDR1 is SGHTA and CDR2 is FQGTGA. Trimming cost V 4 bases and J 9 bases, with 13 bases left between them. This CDR3 contains 13 residues. Supplemented by reference TRBV7-3 and TRBJ2-1, the full variable domain reads GAGVSQTPSNKVTEKGKYVELRCDPISGHTALYWYRQSLGQGPEFLIYFQGTGAADDSGLPNDRFFAVRPEGSVSTLKIQRTERGDSAVYLCASSSTVITEQFFGPGTRLTVL.

This clone was picked up a small number of times. The gene calls are TRBV28 and TRBJ1-2, with 8 bases that match TRBD1. The trim removed 11 bases at V and 2 bases at J, leaving 10 bases unmatched. Germline V gene data show CDR1 as MDHEN and CDR2 as SYDVKM. This CDR3 region has 14 residues. In nucleotides, the CDR3 is TGTGCCGCCGACAGGGGCCGAGAAAACTATGGCTACACCTTC. It codes for CAADRGRENYGYTF.

The chain employs TRBV28 and TRBJ1-3; D is ambiguous. V dropped 2 bases and J dropped 2 bases, with 7 bases sitting between them. The CDR3 contains 14 residues. Looked up from germline, CDR1 is MDHEN and CDR2 is SYDVKM. The DNA for the CDR3 is TGTGCCAGCAGTTTAGGGCGCGCTGGAAACACCATATATTTT. Translated, it gives CASSLGRAGNTIYF.

This chain uses TRBV3-1 (or the pseudogene TRBV3-2) with TRBJ2-1, with D uncertain. V lost 0 bases and J 0 bases, leaving 6 bases between the germline ends. Germline values: CDR1 LGHDT, CDR2 YNNKEL (reference sequence). The CDR3 covers 15 residues. CDR3 region: CASSQDRLSYNEQFF. Here the CDR3 DNA reads TGTGCCAGCAGCCAAGACAGGCTCTCCTACAATGAGCAGTTCTTC.

This chain joins TRBV18 and TRBJ2-7; 8 nucleotides agree with TRBD1. The CDR3 has 13 amino acids. CDR1 KGHSH and CDR2 LQKENI come from the germline V gene. V lost 3 bases, J lost 2 bases, and 0 bases stayed unmatched. The CDR3 DNA reads TGTGCCAGCTCACCGACAGGGGCCTACGAGCAGTACTTC. It is translated as CASSPTGAYEQYF.

This clone is labeled as medium-sized (0.01 to 0.1%). The gene calls are TRBV14 and TRBJ1-6, with D maybe TRBD1 (5 bases). Germline V gene sequence: CDR1 SGHDN, CDR2 FVKESK. The CDR3 runs 14 residues. Trimming removed 3 bases from V and 3 bases from J, with 6 bases in between. The CDR3 nucleotides are TGTGCCAGCAGCCAGGGGCGCTATAATTCACCCCTCCACTTT. Its translation: CASSQGRYNSPLHF.

The chain carries TRBV27 and TRBJ2-3, with D tentatively TRBD2 (5 bases). Germline values: CDR1 MNHEY, CDR2 SMNVEV (reference sequence). V lost 6 bases to trimming and J lost 1 base, with 8 bases between them. The CDR3 has 13 residues. This CDR3 is CASSPAGTDTQYF. CDR3 bases: TGTGCCAGCAGCCCAGCGGGCACAGATACGCAGTATTTT.

CDR3: CASSKPGQGSPGANVLTF. CDR3 coding DNA: TGTGCCAGCAGCAAACCGGGACAGGGTTCGCCTGGGGCCAACGTCCTGACTTTC. This chain joins TRBV5-4 and TRBJ2-6; 9 bases match TRBD1. The germline CDR1 and CDR2 sequences are SGHNT and YYREEE (reference sequence). This CDR3 spans 18 amino acids. Germline trimming cut 4 bases from V and 2 bases from J; bases unmatched to any gene: 10.

The chain carries TRBV5-4 and TRBJ1-4; TRBD1 agrees at 8 bases. V gave up 0 bases and J gave up 3 bases; unmatched junction bases: 4. The CDR3 length is 16 residues. Germline V gene sequence: CDR1 SGHNT, CDR2 YYREEE (reference sequence). As DNA, the CDR3 is TGTGCCAGCAGCTTGGGGGGGGGACAGGCTAATGAAAAACTGTTTTTT. Translating it yields CASSLGGGQANEKLFF.

This clone was seen a few times. The rearrangement joins TRBV5-1 to TRBJ2-3, with TRBD1 matching over 7 bases. Germline CDR1 reads SGHRS; CDR2 reads YFSETQ. Germline trimming cut 1 base from V and 2 bases from J; bases unmatched to any gene: 4. The CDR3 is 15 residues long. The CDR3 DNA follows: TGCGCCAGCAGCTTGTGGGGACAGACCACAGATACGCAGTATTTT. Translation gives CASSLWGQTTDTQYF.

The V call is TRBV24-1, the J call TRBJ1-5; 8 positions agree with TRBD1. Germline-derived CDR1 and CDR2 are KGHDR and SFDVKD. The CDR3 has 15 residues. V was clipped by 7 bases and J by 5 bases; unmatched bases: 9. The CDR3: CATRVGQEEDQPQHF. CDR3 bases: TGTGCCACCAGGGTGGGACAGGAAGAGGATCAGCCCCAGCATTTT.

The chain carries TRBV2 and TRBJ1-2, with 9 bases fitting TRBD1. V shed 7 bases, J shed 6 bases, and the junction held 15 bases outside the gene matches. Germline CDR1 SNHLY, CDR2 FYNNEI. This CDR3 has 16 amino acids. CDR3 protein: CASNLQGALQSDGYTF. CDR3 DNA: TGTGCCAGCAATCTACAGGGGGCCCTCCAGTCTGATGGCTACACCTTC.

V is TRBV19 and J is TRBJ1-5; D perhaps matches TRBD1 (6 bases). Trimming took 2 bases from V and 2 from J, leaving 16 bases between them. Germline V CDR1 and CDR2: LNHDA, SQIVND (reference sequence). The CDR3 consists of 17 residues. This CDR3 is CASSITAGAVGNQPQHF. In DNA, the CDR3 is TGTGCCAGTAGTATAACGGCAGGGGCAGTCGGCAATCAGCCCCAGCATTTT. Filled out from reference TRBV19 and TRBJ1-5, the complete variable domain reads DGGITQSPKYLFRKEGQNVTLSCEQNLNHDAMYWYRQDPGQGLRLIYYSQIVNDFQKGDIAEGYSVSREKKESFPLTVTSAQKNPTAFYLCASSITAGAVGNQPQHFGDGTRLSIL.